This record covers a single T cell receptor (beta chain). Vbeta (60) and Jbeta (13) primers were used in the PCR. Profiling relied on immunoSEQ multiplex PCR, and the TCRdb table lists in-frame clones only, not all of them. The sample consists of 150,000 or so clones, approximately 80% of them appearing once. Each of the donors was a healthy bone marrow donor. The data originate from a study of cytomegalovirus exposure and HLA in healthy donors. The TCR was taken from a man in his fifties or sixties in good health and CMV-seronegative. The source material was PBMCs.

CDR3 coding DNA: TGTGCCAGTAGTGAAGGACAGGGTTATAGCAATCAGCCCCAGCATTTT. This encodes CASSEGQGYSNQPQHF. This chain links TRBV19 with TRBJ1-5, with TRBD1 matching over 8 bases. Germline lookup yields CDR1 LNHDA and CDR2 SQIVND (reference sequence). V trimming: 5 bases; J trimming: 0 bases; junction bases outside the gene matches: 6. The CDR3 loop spans 16 amino acids.